This T cell receptor (beta chain) was sequenced during a study of T cell repertoires in cytomegalovirus infection. Whole-study context: Epitope selection comprised recently identified HLA-C-restricted CMV epitopes and well-studied HLA-B-restricted CMV epitopes. General study results and limits: Summed public TCR beta family frequency identified CMV carriers bearing the relevant HLA. HLA-C-restricted CMV-specific TCR beta clonotypes prevailed in the ex vivo response.

Only a few counts were recorded for this clonotype. Its antigen is unknown. Using its own MiXCR run on the reads, TCRdb lists one record per CDR3 protein. The sample consists of some 800,000 distinct CDR3 sequences, roughly 28% of them appearing once. The sample in question was cultured CD8+ T cells from PBMCs, obtained from culture after CMV antigen stimulation. The TCR sequence derives from a human donor in good health (CMV status not recorded). Some clones in this sample may be carry-over from other donors' samples.

CDR3 in DNA: TGTGCCAGCAGCTTTTCGACAGAGGAAGGCCTCGGGGAGCTGTTTTTT. This codes for CASSFSTEEGLGELFF. The rearrangement joins TRBV5-6 to TRBJ2-2; a weak D match, TRBD1 (5 bases). The CDR3 covers 16 residues. Germline V CDR1 and CDR2: SGHDT, YYEEEE. Deletions cut 2 bases from V and 7 bases from J, with 18 bases between.